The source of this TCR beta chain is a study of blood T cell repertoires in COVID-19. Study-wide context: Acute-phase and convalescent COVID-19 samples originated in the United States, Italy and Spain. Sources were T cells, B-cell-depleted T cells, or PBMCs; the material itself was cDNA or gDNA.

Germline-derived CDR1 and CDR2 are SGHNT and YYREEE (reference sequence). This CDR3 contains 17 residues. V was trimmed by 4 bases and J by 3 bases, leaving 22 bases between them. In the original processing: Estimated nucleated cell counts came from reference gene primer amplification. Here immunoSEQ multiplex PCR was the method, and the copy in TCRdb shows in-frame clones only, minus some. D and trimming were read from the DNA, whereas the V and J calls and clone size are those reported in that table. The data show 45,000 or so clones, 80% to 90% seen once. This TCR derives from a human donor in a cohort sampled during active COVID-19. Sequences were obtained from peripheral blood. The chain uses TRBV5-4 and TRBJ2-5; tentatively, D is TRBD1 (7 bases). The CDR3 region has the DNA TGTGCCAGCAGCGATTACAGGGGAATGAGGGAGGAAGAGACCCAGTACTTC. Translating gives CASSDYRGMREEETQYF. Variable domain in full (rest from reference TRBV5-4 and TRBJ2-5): ETGVTQSPTHLIKTRGQQVTLRCSSQSGHNTVSWYQQALGQGPQFIFQYYREEENGRGNFPPRFSGLQFPNYSSELNVNALELDDSALYLCASSDYRGMREEETQYFGPGTRLLVL.